The 3 T cell receptor beta chains below all came from one sample that was sequenced in a study of radiotherapy plus CTLA-4 blockade in lung cancer. Method: immunoSEQ multiplex PCR; TCRdb's copy keeps in-frame clones and lacks some. Of about 36,000 clones in the sample, 72% were seen once. The sample in question was peripheral blood, obtained from a patient treated with radiotherapy plus ipilimumab. The receptors were gathered from a human donor with non-small cell lung cancer who had stable disease on radiotherapy plus ipilimumab.

This clone was found a few times. The V gene is TRBV19, the J gene TRBJ2-1, with 7 bases aligning to TRBD1. Unmatched junction bases numbered 7, after V lost 5 bases and J lost 9 bases. The germline gives CDR1 LNHDA, CDR2 SQIVND (reference sequence). The CDR3 runs to 13 residues. The CDR3 region has the DNA TGTGCCAGTAGTCCAGGGGGTTTCGGTGAGCAGTTCTTC. It codes for CASSPGGFGEQFF.

Comments on this clone: At one of its ends the junction is not consistent with the germline gene, which may arise from a read error. The chain links TRBV5-4 to TRBJ2-5; possibly TRBD1 for D (6 bases). This CDR3 is built from 15 residues. The V gene's germline CDR1 is SGHNT and CDR2 YYREEE (reference sequence). The CDR3 reads CASRLAGAIQETQYF. The CDR3 coding sequence is TGTGCCAGCAGGTTGGCAGGGGCTATACAAGAGACCCAGTACTTC.

The V and J genes are TRBV19 and TRBJ1-6; maybe TRBD1 (6 bases). In germline, CDR1 is LNHDA, CDR2 SQIVND (reference sequence). The CDR3 spans 13 residues. Trimming stripped 3 bases from V and 9 bases from J, with 9 bases between. The DNA for the CDR3 is TGTGCCAGTAGTATGGGGGGGGCTTCACCCCTCCACTTT. Translating it yields CASSMGGASPLHF.